This TCR beta chain was observed in a study of T cells in localized non-small cell lung cancer. Produced via immunoSEQ multiplex PCR; TCRdb's table is partial and in-frame only. This sample has 30,000 to 35,000 clones; around 93% occur once, and the top ten carry 6.5% to 10%. As to this clone: Its target is unknown.

Overall study findings and caveats: When the top 100 tumor clones were examined, a median about 60 of them also appeared in the adjacent lung, which was paired and uninvolved. Higher blood T cell density tracked longer overall survival. Sequencing was limited to one tumor region, leaving the possibility of heterogeneity open. The highest T cell clonality was in uninvolved adjacent lung, above tumor.

Germline V lookup: CDR1 SGHTA, CDR2 FQGNSA. The CDR3 has 13 amino acids. Trimming left V 3 bases short and J 6 bases short, with 11 bases between. The specimen comprised peripheral blood, sampled before any cancer treatment. This clonotype was sampled from a female donor older than 55 with stage I lung adenocarcinoma. This sequence joins TRBV7-2 and TRBJ1-1; D not certain. The CDR3 sequence is CASSFLRVAEAFF. DNA of the CDR3: TGTGCCAGCAGCTTTCTTAGGGTGGCTGAAGCTTTCTTT.